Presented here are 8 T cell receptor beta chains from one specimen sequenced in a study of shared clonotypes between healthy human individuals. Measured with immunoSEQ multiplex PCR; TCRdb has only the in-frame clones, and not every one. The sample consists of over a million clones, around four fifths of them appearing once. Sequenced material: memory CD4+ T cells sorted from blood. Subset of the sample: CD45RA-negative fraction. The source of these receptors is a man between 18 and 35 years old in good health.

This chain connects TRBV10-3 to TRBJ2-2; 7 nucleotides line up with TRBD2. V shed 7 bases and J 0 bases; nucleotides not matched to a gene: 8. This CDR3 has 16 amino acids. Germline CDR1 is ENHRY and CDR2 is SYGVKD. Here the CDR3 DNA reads TGTGCCATCAAGTGGGCGAGCGGGGCGAACACCGGGGAGCTGTTTTTT. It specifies CAIKWASGANTGELFF.

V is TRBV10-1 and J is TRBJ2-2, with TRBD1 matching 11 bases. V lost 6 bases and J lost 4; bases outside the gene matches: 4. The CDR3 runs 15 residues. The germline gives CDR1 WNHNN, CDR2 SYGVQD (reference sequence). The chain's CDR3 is CASSRDRGITGELFF. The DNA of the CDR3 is TGCGCCAGCAGCCGGGACAGGGGGATCACCGGGGAGCTGTTTTTT.

The CDR3, as DNA: TGTGCCAGCAGCCGTCGGATAGCGGGAGAAGGGCATGAGCAGTTCTTC. It translates to CASSRRIAGEGHEQFF. This chain links TRBV4-2 with TRBJ2-1; 9 bases fit TRBD2. Looked up from germline, CDR1 is LGHNA and CDR2 is YNFKEQ. V shed 4 bases and J 8 bases; nucleotides not matched to a gene: 12. The CDR3 has 16 residues.

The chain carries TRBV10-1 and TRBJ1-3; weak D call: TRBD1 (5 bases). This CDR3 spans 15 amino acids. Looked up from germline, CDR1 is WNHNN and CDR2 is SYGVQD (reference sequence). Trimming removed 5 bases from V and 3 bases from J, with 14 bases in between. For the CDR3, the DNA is TGCGCCAGCAGTTTTTCTGGAGGGGATGGAAACACCATATATTTT. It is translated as CASSFSGGDGNTIYF.

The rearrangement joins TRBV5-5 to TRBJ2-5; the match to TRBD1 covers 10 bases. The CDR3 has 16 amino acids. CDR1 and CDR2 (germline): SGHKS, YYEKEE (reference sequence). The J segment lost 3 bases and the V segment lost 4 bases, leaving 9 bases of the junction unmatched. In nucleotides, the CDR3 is TGTGCCAGCAGCCTAGAATCCGGGACAGGGGAAGAGACCCAGTACTTC. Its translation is CASSLESGTGEETQYF.

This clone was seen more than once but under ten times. The CDR3, as DNA: TGTGCCAGCAGGAGGGAGGGGGCAGGCGAGCAGTACTTC. Protein sequence: CASRREGAGEQYF. V usage is TRBV6-5 and J usage is TRBJ2-7, with D perhaps being TRBD1 or TRBD2 (7 bases each). The germline V gene encodes CDR1 MNHEY and CDR2 SVGAGI. The V gene lost 6 bases and the J gene lost 6 bases, with 15 bases spanning the gap. The CDR3 length is 13 residues.

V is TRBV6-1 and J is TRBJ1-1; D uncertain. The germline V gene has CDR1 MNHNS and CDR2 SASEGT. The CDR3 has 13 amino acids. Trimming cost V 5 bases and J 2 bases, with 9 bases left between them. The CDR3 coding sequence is TGTGCCAGCAGTCAGGTGATAAACACTGAAGCTTTCTTT. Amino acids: CASSQVINTEAFF.

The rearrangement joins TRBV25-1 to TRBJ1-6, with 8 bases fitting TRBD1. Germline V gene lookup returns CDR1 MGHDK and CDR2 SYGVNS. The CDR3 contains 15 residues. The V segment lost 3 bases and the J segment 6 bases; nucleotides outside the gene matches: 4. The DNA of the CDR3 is TGTGCCAGCAGTGACCCGGACAGGGTTAATTCACCCCTCCACTTT. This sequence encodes CASSDPDRVNSPLHF.